The 16 T cell receptor beta chains listed next were all sequenced from one sample in a study of human T cells and chemical hapten exposure. Time point indicated: patch test 1, 2 weeks after DPC sensitization. Treatment reported: therapeutic diphenylcyclopropenone sensitization with weekly scalp DPC. MiXCR was run by TCRdb on the RACE reads, yielding one entry per CDR3 protein. The table has just under 350,000 distinct CDR3 sequences, around 6.9% seen once. The material was whole blood, obtained in connection with sensitization to the hapten diphenylcyclopropenone (DPC). The origin of the receptors is a woman under 30 with alopecia areata. Some clones in this sample may be carry-over from other donors' samples.

V is TRBV12-5 and J is TRBJ1-2, with D possibly being TRBD1 (5 bases). Germline lookup yields CDR1 LGHNT and CDR2 FRNRAP. Trimming cost V 6 bases and J 3 bases, with 14 bases left between them. The CDR3 is 14 residues long. The CDR3 sequence: CASGILRGHYGYTF. The CDR3 coding sequence is TGTGCTAGTGGGATCTTGCGGGGCCACTATGGCTACACCTTC.

This clonotype was detected many times. CDR3 in DNA: TGTGCCAGCAGCCGTAAATACCCAGGACAGGACCATAATTCACCCCTCCACTTT. Translating it yields CASSRKYPGQDHNSPLHF. The chain uses TRBV6-1 and TRBJ1-6; 7 nucleotides line up with TRBD1. Trimming removed 6 bases from V and 5 bases from J; junction bases left unmatched: 16. Germline V CDR1 and CDR2: MNHNS, SASEGT. This CDR3 has 18 residues.

This clonotype was observed a few times. The CDR3 DNA reads as TGTGCCACCAGCCGGGGGGCCCATGGATCCTACAATGAGCAGTTCTTC. This gives the protein CATSRGAHGSYNEQFF. This chain joins TRBV15 and TRBJ2-1; a possible D gene is TRBD2 (7 bases). The V end lost 5 bases, the J end lost 1 base, and 15 bases lay between the germline ends. Germline V CDR1 and CDR2: LNHNV, YYDKDF (reference sequence). This CDR3 is 16 amino acids long.

V is TRBV24-1 and J is TRBJ1-1; D gene ambiguous. Germline V gene lookup returns CDR1 KGHDR and CDR2 SFDVKD. Between the trimmed V and J ends, which lost 5 bases and 11 bases, there was a span of 17 bases. CDR3 length equals 13 residues. Written as DNA, the CDR3 is TGTGCCACCAGTGCCCAAACTGGTTCAACGGCTTTCTTT. It encodes CATSAQTGSTAFF.

This clonotype was seen only a few times. This sequence joins TRBV25-1 and TRBJ2-7; TRBD2 matches 8 bases. This CDR3 is built from 14 residues. Trimming took 3 bases from V and 4 from J; bases not matched to a gene: 5. CDR1 is MGHDK, CDR2 SYGVNS, per germline. The CDR3: CASSDGGGMYEQYF. The CDR3 DNA follows: TGTGCCAGCAGTGACGGCGGGGGGATGTACGAGCAGTACTTC.

This clonotype was seen a handful of times. V gene TRBV20-1 combines with J gene TRBJ1-5; D remains unclear. Trimming stripped 0 bases from V and 0 bases from J, with 15 bases between. Germline values: CDR1 DFQATT, CDR2 SNEGSKA (reference sequence). This CDR3 is 17 amino acids long. This CDR3 reads CSARDLVRAYSNQPQHF. The DNA of the CDR3 is TGCAGTGCTAGAGATTTGGTACGGGCCTATAGCAATCAGCCCCAGCATTTT.

This clonotype was recorded at least ten times. The rearrangement links TRBV2 to TRBJ2-2, with 10 positions matching TRBD2. Germline assignment: CDR1 SNHLY and CDR2 FYNNEI. V lost 4 bases, J lost 1 base, and 0 bases stayed unmatched. This CDR3 is built from 15 residues. The CDR3 loop reads CASSGTSGNTGELFF. The DNA of the CDR3 is TGTGCCAGCAGTGGGACTAGCGGGAACACCGGGGAGCTGTTTTTT.

The genes are TRBV20-1 and TRBJ2-3; 10 bases align to TRBD2. In germline, CDR1 is DFQATT, CDR2 SNEGSKA (reference sequence). The CDR3 loop spans 17 amino acids. Trimming took 3 bases from V and 4 from J; bases not matched to a gene: 13. The DNA for the CDR3 is TGCAGTGCTAGCGAAAGAGGGACTAGCGCGGGGGCAGATACGCAGTATTTT. This gives the protein CSASERGTSAGADTQYF.

This clonotype was counted a few times. This rearrangement joins TRBV5-1 to TRBJ1-2; maybe TRBD1 (5 bases). In germline, CDR1 is SGHRS, CDR2 YFSETQ. The V gene lost 4 bases and the J gene lost 2 bases, with 12 bases spanning the gap. The CDR3 is 14 amino acids. The CDR3 sequence is CASSDGTYNYGYTF. CDR3 in DNA: TGCGCCAGCAGCGACGGGACCTACAACTATGGCTACACCTTC.

This clonotype was observed a few times. This chain connects TRBV4-1 to TRBJ1-5, with 7 bases that match TRBD1. The CDR3 is 16 amino acids. Looked up from germline, CDR1 is MGHRA and CDR2 is YSYEKL. Losses at the gene ends were 0 bases for V and 5 bases for J; bases not matched to a gene: 7. The CDR3 DNA is TGCGCCAGCAGCCAAGAATTCGGGACAGATTATCAGCCCCAGCATTTT. This sequence encodes CASSQEFGTDYQPQHF.

This clonotype was counted only a few times. J is TRBJ1-1 and V is TRBV28, with D perhaps matching TRBD1 (6 bases). Germline lookup yields CDR1 MDHEN and CDR2 SYDVKM. V was shortened by 7 bases and J by 6 bases, with 24 bases between the two germline ends. The CDR3 is 16 residues long. The CDR3 nucleotides are TGTGCCAGCAAAGACGAGGGGGTAGGGACATCCCCTGAAGCTTTCTTT. Amino acids: CASKDEGVGTSPEAFF.

The chain combines TRBV19 with TRBJ1-2; maybe TRBD1 (5 bases). V was cut by 5 bases and J by 6 bases, with 10 bases left in between. The CDR3 is 12 residues long. CDR1 and CDR2 (germline): LNHDA, SQIVND (reference sequence). The CDR3 region has the DNA TGTGCCAGTAGTGTCCAGGGTGATGGCTACACCTTC. Protein product: CASSVQGDGYTF.

This clonotype was picked up many times. CDR3 amino acids: CASRKSGQGNTGELFF. DNA of the CDR3: TGTGCCAGCAGGAAAAGCGGACAGGGGAACACCGGGGAGCTGTTTTTT. V usage is TRBV3-1 and J usage is TRBJ2-2; 8 positions match TRBD1. This CDR3 has 16 amino acids. Germline V gives CDR1 LGHDT, CDR2 YNNKEL (reference sequence). J gave up 1 base and V 6 bases, and 7 bases lay outside the gene matches.

This clonotype was found many times. The chain's CDR3 is CASSQETWYEQYF. The CDR3, as DNA: TGCGCCAGCAGCCAAGAGACCTGGTACGAGCAGTACTTC. The J gene is TRBJ2-7, the V gene TRBV4-3; the D is unclear. Germline assignment: CDR1 LGHNA and CDR2 YSLEER. The V gene lost 0 bases and the J gene lost 4 bases, with 7 bases spanning the gap. This CDR3 has 13 amino acids.

This clonotype was seen repeatedly, ten times or more. The chain is built from TRBV27 and TRBJ2-1; 7 bases agree with TRBD2. The germline CDR1 and CDR2 sequences are MNHEY and SMNVEV (reference sequence). V trimming: 5 bases; J trimming: 9 bases; junction bases outside the gene matches: 4. The CDR3 length is 12 residues. This CDR3 reads CASSPWGGEQFF. CDR3 coding DNA: TGTGCCAGCAGTCCGTGGGGGGGTGAGCAGTTCTTC.

This clonotype was detected many times. The chain recombines TRBV3-1 with TRBJ2-3; a possible D gene is TRBD2 (6 bases). The germline V gene encodes CDR1 LGHDT and CDR2 YNNKEL (reference sequence). This CDR3 region has 13 residues. Trimming took off 2 bases at V and 11 bases at J, with 14 bases between the two ends. In nucleotides, the CDR3 is TGTGCCAGCAGCCAATTGGCGGGGACGGAGCAGTATTTT. It codes for CASSQLAGTEQYF.